The next 25 T cell receptor beta chains were all read from a single sample in a study of beta chain features in type 1 diabetes. The isolated RNA, all of it, was reverse transcribed, so expressed TCRB transcripts were what got sequenced. Produced via immunoSEQ multiplex PCR; TCRdb's table is partial and in-frame only. The profile shows some 410,000 clones, 11% to 15% of them singletons. The sequencing input was naive CD4+ T cells from blood. These TCRs come from a man between 25 and 39 years old in good health.

Only a few counts were recorded for this clone. The chain has TRBV30 and TRBJ1-5; D is perhaps TRBD1 (6 bases). Germline CDR1 reads GTSNPN; CDR2 reads SVGIG (reference sequence). The V end was cut by 4 bases, the J end by 3 bases, with 10 bases between. The CDR3 is 13 amino acids. The CDR3 DNA is TGTGCCTGGAACGACAGGTCCAATCAGCCCCAGCATTTT. Its translation is CAWNDRSNQPQHF.

This clone was seen only a few times. The CDR3, as DNA: TGTGCCAGCTCACCACCGAGTACAAATTACGAGCAGTACTTC. This gives the protein CASSPPSTNYEQYF. V is TRBV18 and J is TRBJ2-7, with D unclear. Trimming took 0 bases from V and 4 from J, leaving 10 bases between them. The CDR3 sequence is 14 residues long. CDR1 is KGHSH, CDR2 LQKENI, per germline.

This clone came up a few times. V usage is TRBV7-2 and J usage is TRBJ2-5; the match to TRBD2 covers 12 bases. Germline lookup yields CDR1 SGHTA and CDR2 FQGNSA. J lost 5 bases, V lost 7 bases, and 5 bases had no gene match. The CDR3 is 14 amino acids. CDR3 sequence reads: CASTRLAGEETQYF. The CDR3 DNA reads as TGTGCCAGCACGCGACTAGCGGGGGAGGAGACCCAGTACTTC.

This clone was recorded a few times. V is TRBV5-1 and J is TRBJ1-1; D is possibly TRBD1 (6 bases). The germline V gene encodes CDR1 SGHRS and CDR2 YFSETQ. The CDR3 contains 14 residues. V was shortened by 5 bases and J by 5 bases, with 16 bases between the two germline ends. In DNA form, the CDR3 reads TGCGCCAGCAGACTTGGACAGTCGAGGACTGAAGCTTTCTTT. Amino acids: CASRLGQSRTEAFF. The whole variable domain, filled in from reference TRBV5-1 and TRBJ1-1, reads KAGVTQTPRYLIKTRGQQVTLSCSPISGHRSVSWYQQTPGQGLQFLFEYFSETQRNKGNFPGRFSGRQFSNSRSEMNVSTLELGDSALYLCASRLGQSRTEAFFGQGTRLTVV.

The chain combines TRBV11-3 with TRBJ2-3, with D unclear. Germline V gives CDR1 SGHNT, CDR2 YENEEA. V dropped 1 base and J dropped 4 bases, with 9 bases sitting between them. The CDR3 is 14 residues long. CDR3: CASSLGSHSDTQYF. CDR3 nucleotides: TGTGCCAGCAGCTTAGGTAGTCATTCAGATACGCAGTATTTT.

This clone was counted only a few times. This CDR3 is CSVEIWKRDPSTDTQYF. DNA of the CDR3: TGCAGCGTTGAAATTTGGAAGAGGGACCCTAGCACAGATACGCAGTATTTT. The rearrangement links TRBV29-1 to TRBJ2-3, with D tentatively TRBD1 or TRBD2 (5 bases each). The ends were cut back, 2 bases at V and 0 bases at J, with 18 bases in the middle. The CDR3 totals 17 residues. Germline CDR1 SQVTM, CDR2 ANQGSEA.

This clone came up a few times. This chain connects TRBV29-1 to TRBJ2-7; no firm D call. The CDR3 runs to 11 residues. Germline V gene sequence: CDR1 SQVTM, CDR2 ANQGSEA. Trimming took 4 bases from V and 3 from J, leaving 7 bases between them. CDR3 residues: CSVAAVYEQYF. The DNA for the CDR3 is TGCAGCGTTGCCGCAGTCTACGAGCAGTACTTC.

The table lists this clone with a few counts. The chain has TRBV30 and TRBJ2-7; D might be TRBD1 or TRBD2, each matching 5 bases. Germline V CDR1 and CDR2: GTSNPN, SVGIG (reference sequence). The CDR3 loop spans 13 amino acids. Deletions cut 5 bases from V and 10 bases from J, with 21 bases between. The CDR3 coding sequence is TGTGCCTGGTCTGGCGGTCGGGACGCGCAACAGTACGTC. Translated, it gives CAWSGGRDAQQYV.

This clone occurred a few times. V is TRBV13 and J is TRBJ1-2; the D is unclear. V gave up 2 bases and J gave up 1 base, with 17 bases separating them. The germline V gene has CDR1 PRHDT and CDR2 FYEKMQ (reference sequence). The CDR3 has 17 residues. CDR3 nucleotide sequence: TGTGCCAGCAGCTTATCCCGGACTCGAAAAATTAACTATGGCTACACCTTC. The encoded protein is CASSLSRTRKINYGYTF.

This clone was seen only a few times. The genes are TRBV20-1 and TRBJ2-5; D gene ambiguous. V was cut by 0 bases and J by 5 bases, with 4 bases left in between. The V gene's germline CDR1 is DFQATT and CDR2 SNEGSKA (reference sequence). The CDR3 has 11 amino acids. DNA of the CDR3: TGCAGTGCTAGAGATTGGGAGACCCAGTACTTC. Its protein is CSARDWETQYF.

V usage is TRBV7-9 and J usage is TRBJ2-7; D remains unclear. The V gene lost 0 bases and the J gene lost 1 base, with 10 bases spanning the gap. Germline loops: CDR1 SEHNR, CDR2 FQNEAQ (reference sequence). CDR3 length: 15 amino acids. The CDR3 DNA sequence: TGTGCCAGCAGCTTAGCGCCTCCAGGATCCTACGAGCAGTACTTC. Its protein is CASSLAPPGSYEQYF.

This clone was seen only a few times. V is TRBV9 and J is TRBJ2-2, with D unclear. CDR1 is SGDLS, CDR2 YYNGEE, per germline. This CDR3 has 13 residues. Between the trimmed V and J ends, which lost 4 bases and 6 bases, there was a span of 10 bases. The chain's CDR3 is CASSPLGSGELFF. CDR3 nucleotides: TGTGCCAGCAGCCCACTGGGCTCCGGGGAGCTGTTTTTT.

The table lists this clone with a few counts. The V and J genes are TRBV7-2 and TRBJ1-2; TRBD1 matches 9 bases. There are 15 residues in the CDR3. Germline CDR1 reads SGHTA; CDR2 reads FQGNSA. The trim removed 5 bases at V and 4 bases at J, leaving 8 bases unmatched. CDR3 sequence: CASSPTGGRSYGYTF. The DNA of the CDR3 is TGTGCCAGCAGCCCTACAGGGGGCCGTAGCTATGGCTACACCTTC.

This sequence joins TRBV7-8 and TRBJ1-2; possibly TRBD1 for D (5 bases). This CDR3 is built from 13 residues. From germline, CDR1 is SGHVS and CDR2 FQNEAQ. V lost 4 bases to trimming and J lost 4 bases, with 10 bases between them. The CDR3 DNA is TGTGCCAGCAGCTCCCTGGACACCTATGGCTACACCTTC. This encodes CASSSLDTYGYTF.

The rearrangement links TRBV29-1 to TRBJ1-2; D is ambiguous. This CDR3 is built from 12 residues. Germline loops: CDR1 SQVTM, CDR2 ANQGSEA. V was pared by 4 bases and J by 13 bases, with 19 bases between. The CDR3 DNA sequence: TGCAGCGTTGCCGACCCGGCCGGCTCGAGCACCTTC. Translated: CSVADPAGSSTF.

This clone has only a few counts. The V call is TRBV6-5, the J call TRBJ1-1; D remains ambiguous. From germline, CDR1 is MNHEY and CDR2 SVGAGI. V was cut by 8 bases and J by 4 bases, with 14 bases left in between. The CDR3 extends over 13 amino acids. The CDR3 reads CASRLADFTEAFF. The CDR3 DNA follows: TGTGCCAGCCGTTTGGCTGATTTCACTGAAGCTTTCTTT.

This sequence joins TRBV5-1 and TRBJ2-7, with D hard to call. Trimming left V 4 bases short and J 6 bases short, with 20 bases between. CDR3 size: 15 residues. CDR1 SGHRS and CDR2 YFSETQ come from the germline V gene. The CDR3 sequence: CASSHLARYVREQYV. CDR3 DNA sequence: TGCGCCAGCAGCCACCTTGCACGCTACGTACGCGAGCAGTACGTC.

In this sample, this clone turned up a few times. This rearrangement joins TRBV4-1 to TRBJ1-1; 8 bases fit TRBD1. The germline V gene encodes CDR1 MGHRA and CDR2 YSYEKL. This CDR3 has 15 amino acids. J gave up 1 base and V 4 bases, and 5 bases lay outside the gene matches. Here the CDR3 reads CASSLLDRGNTEAFF. CDR3 coding DNA: TGCGCCAGCAGCCTACTCGACAGGGGGAACACTGAAGCTTTCTTT.

This clone has just a few counts. This sequence joins TRBV25-1 and TRBJ1-1; no clear D gene. Trimming took 4 bases from V and 1 from J, leaving 7 bases between them. Germline V gene sequence: CDR1 MGHDK, CDR2 SYGVNS. The CDR3 contains 13 residues. This CDR3 is CASSATPNTEAFF. The CDR3 coding sequence is TGTGCCAGCAGTGCAACACCGAACACTGAAGCTTTCTTT. Combining the CDR3 with reference TRBV25-1 and TRBJ1-1 gives the whole variable domain EADIYQTPRYLVIGTGKKITLECSQTMGHDKMYWYQQDPGMELHLIHYSYGVNSTEKGDLSSESTVSRIRTEHFPLTLESARPSHTSQYLCASSATPNTEAFFGQGTRLTVV.

This clone was seen a few times. This rearrangement joins TRBV7-9 to TRBJ2-2; D is perhaps TRBD1 (6 bases). The CDR3 runs 16 residues. The V and J ends lost 5 bases and 4 bases respectively, with 17 bases between them. Germline CDR1 reads SEHNR; CDR2 reads FQNEAQ (reference sequence). CDR3 sequence (DNA): TGTGCCAGCAGCGGATCTTGGACAGAACCCACCGGGGAGCTGTTTTTT. Translating gives CASSGSWTEPTGELFF.

The V gene is TRBV11-3, the J gene TRBJ2-1; 9 bases agree with TRBD1. CDR1 is SGHNT, CDR2 YENEEA, per germline. V shed 4 bases, J shed 4 bases, and the junction held 5 bases outside the gene matches. The CDR3 is 15 residues long. The CDR3 sequence is CASSSTGQGYNEQFF. CDR3 coding DNA: TGTGCCAGCAGCTCAACGGGACAGGGTTACAATGAGCAGTTCTTC.

This clone occurred a few times. The chain combines TRBV7-2 with TRBJ1-1; 7 positions agree with TRBD1. Germline-derived CDR1 and CDR2 are SGHTA and FQGNSA. Unmatched junction bases numbered 6, after V lost 3 bases and J lost 5 bases. This CDR3 is 14 amino acids long. CDR3 residues: CASSFDRQGTEAFF. CDR3 nucleotides: TGTGCCAGCAGCTTTGATAGACAGGGAACTGAAGCTTTCTTT.

This clone was seen a few times. The rearrangement uses TRBV29-1 and TRBJ2-7; 8 positions match TRBD1. The CDR3 contains 12 residues. V gave up 2 bases and J gave up 5 bases; unmatched junction bases: 2. Germline assignment: CDR1 SQVTM and CDR2 ANQGSEA. The CDR3 DNA follows: TGCAGCGTTGAACTACAGGGGGACGAGCAGTACTTC. It encodes CSVELQGDEQYF.

The chain is built from TRBV6-4 and TRBJ2-1, with 14 bases matching TRBD2. The CDR3 runs 15 residues. Germline CDR1 reads MRHNA; CDR2 reads SNTAGT. Trimming at V came to 0 bases and at J to 8 bases, leaving 0 bases not matched to a gene. For the CDR3, the DNA is TGTGCCAGCAGTGACTCGGGACTAGCGGGAGATGAGCAGTTCTTC. This sequence encodes CASSDSGLAGDEQFF.

The chain has TRBV10-3 and TRBJ2-1; 13 bases agree with TRBD2. The J segment lost 7 bases and the V segment lost 3 bases, leaving 3 bases of the junction unmatched. The germline V gene encodes CDR1 ENHRY and CDR2 SYGVKD. The CDR3 is 15 amino acids. The chain's CDR3 is CAISERTSGRNEQFF. The CDR3 bases are TGTGCCATCAGTGAAAGGACTAGCGGGAGAAATGAGCAGTTCTTC.